This TCR beta chain came from a study of T cell repertoires in aging, cancer and after chemotherapy. About the research overall: Repeat sampling of healthy donors over several months to years showed clear clonal overlap. Study-wide results and caveats: Median generation probability rose over the chemotherapy interval in each cancer cohort, suggesting rebound thymic output. No conclusions about immunological memory after chemotherapy can be drawn from the repertoire data.

Multiplex touch-down PCR with TRB-A/B primers amplified rearranged V-D-J TRB sequences. Via MiXCR, TCRdb re-called the multiplex PCR reads, giving one row per CDR3 protein. The sample shows more than 8,500 distinct CDR3 sequences, around two fifths of them seen only once. Peripheral blood genomic DNA, not sorted cells or RNA, was the template. The sample holds a few counts of this clonotype. What it recognizes is unknown. Specimen: blood. This TCR derives from a human donor in good health.

CDR3 sequence: CATSRVSGLGTDTQYF. The CDR3 DNA is TGTGCCACCAGCAGAGTGAGCGGCCTGGGCACAGATACGCAGTATTTT. The chain carries TRBV15 and TRBJ2-3; D possibly corresponds to TRBD2 (5 bases). The V and J ends lost 1 base and 1 base respectively, with 12 bases between them. The germline V gene encodes CDR1 LNHNV and CDR2 YYDKDF (reference sequence). This CDR3 is 16 amino acids long.